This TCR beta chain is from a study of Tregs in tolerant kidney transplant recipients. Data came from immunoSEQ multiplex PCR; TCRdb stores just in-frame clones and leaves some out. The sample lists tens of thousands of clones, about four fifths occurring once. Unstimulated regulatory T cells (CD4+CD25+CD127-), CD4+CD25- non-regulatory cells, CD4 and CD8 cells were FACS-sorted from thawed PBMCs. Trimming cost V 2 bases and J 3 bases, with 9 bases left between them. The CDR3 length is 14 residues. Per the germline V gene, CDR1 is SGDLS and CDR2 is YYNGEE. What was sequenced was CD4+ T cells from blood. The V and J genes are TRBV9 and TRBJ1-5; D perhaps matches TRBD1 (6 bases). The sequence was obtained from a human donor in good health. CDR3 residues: CASSVGQNNQPQHF. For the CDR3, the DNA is TGTGCCAGCAGCGTCGGACAGAACAATCAGCCCCAGCATTTT.